In this sample, the clone carrying this T cell receptor (beta chain) turned up many times. The germline V gene has CDR1 LGHDT and CDR2 YNNKEL (reference sequence). The CDR3 spans 14 residues. V was cut by 5 bases and J by 4 bases, with 14 bases left in between. Authors of the study amplified TCR beta CDR3 regions from RNA transcripts. Primed by the HTBI set, a first-round RT-PCR was run on the TCR CDR3. Each CDR3 protein gets one entry after TCRdb re-called the multiplex PCR reads with MiXCR. The sample holds about 550,000 distinct CDR3 sequences, around 20% seen once. The data belong to a study of T cells in Graves' hyperthyroidism and ophthalmopathy.

The source material was blood. The chain couples TRBV3-1 to TRBJ1-1, with a possible D match to TRBD1 (6 bases). The TCR was taken from a young man with Graves' hyperthyroidism. CDR3 sequence: CASSVTGRVTEAFF. CDR3 in DNA: TGTGCCAGCAGCGTCACAGGGAGGGTCACTGAAGCTTTCTTT.